This TCR beta chain emerged from a study of blood T cell repertoires in COVID-19. The method was immunoSEQ multiplex PCR; TCRdb's version includes in-frame clones alone and lacks a portion of them. The sample shows fewer than 200,000 clones, approximately 85% of them seen only once. V was pared by 5 bases and J by 4 bases, with 7 bases of the junction left unmatched. The CDR3 covers 14 residues. In germline, CDR1 is SGHAT, CDR2 FQNNGV. This clonotype originated in a man aged 40-49 years who had recovered from COVID-19. The sequenced material came from peripheral blood. The chain combines TRBV11-2 with TRBJ1-2; the match to TRBD1 covers 7 bases. CDR3 residues: CASSPDRARYGYTF. CDR3 coding DNA: TGTGCCAGCAGCCCTGACAGGGCTCGCTATGGCTACACCTTC. Complete variable domain (other parts from reference TRBV11-2 and TRBJ1-2): EAGVAQSPRYKIIEKRQSVAFWCNPISGHATLYWYQQILGQGPKLLIQFQNNGVVDDSQLPKDRFSAERLKGVDSTLKIQPAKLEDSAVYLCASSPDRARYGYTFGSGTRLTVV.